This TCR beta chain is drawn from a study of PD-L1 blockade in urothelial cancer. Time point of the sample: pretreatment peripheral blood. PCRs each included synthetic TCR analog templates spiked in. The data were produced by immunoSEQ multiplex PCR, yet TCRdb's version contains in-frame clones alone and is incomplete. The data show fewer than 50,000 clones, approximately 79% seen once. The CDR3 extends over 15 amino acids. Germline assignment: CDR1 SEHNR and CDR2 FQNEAQ (reference sequence). V trimming: 4 bases; J trimming: 6 bases; junction bases outside the gene matches: 9. The chain joins TRBV7-9 to TRBJ2-3; 8 nucleotides agree with TRBD1. The clonotype was recovered from a man aged 65 to 85 with urothelial cancer. The source material was PBMCs, sampled around atezolizumab (anti-PD-L1) treatment. The DNA for the CDR3 is TGTGCCAGCAGCTCCCAGGACAGGGTATGGGATACGCAGTATTTT. Protein sequence: CASSSQDRVWDTQYF.